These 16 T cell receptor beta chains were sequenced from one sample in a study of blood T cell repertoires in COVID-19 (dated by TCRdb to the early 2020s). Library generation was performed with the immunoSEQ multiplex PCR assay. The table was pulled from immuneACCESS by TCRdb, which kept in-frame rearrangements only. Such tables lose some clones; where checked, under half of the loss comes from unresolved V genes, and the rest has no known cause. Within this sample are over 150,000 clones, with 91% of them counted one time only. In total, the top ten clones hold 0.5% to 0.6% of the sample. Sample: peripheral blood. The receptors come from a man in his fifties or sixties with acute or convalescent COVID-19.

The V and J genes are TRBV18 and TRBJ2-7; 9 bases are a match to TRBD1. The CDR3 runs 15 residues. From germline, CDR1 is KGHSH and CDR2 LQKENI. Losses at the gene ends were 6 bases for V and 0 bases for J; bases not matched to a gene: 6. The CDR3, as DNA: TGTGCCAGCTCCCACGGACAGGGGCTCTCCTACGAGCAGTACGTC. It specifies CASSHGQGLSYEQYV.

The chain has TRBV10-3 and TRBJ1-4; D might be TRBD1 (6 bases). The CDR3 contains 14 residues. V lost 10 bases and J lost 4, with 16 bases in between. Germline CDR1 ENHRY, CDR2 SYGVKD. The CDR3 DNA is TGTGCCACGAGGGGGGGTCCAGTTAATGAAAAACTGTTTTTT. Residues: CATRGGPVNEKLFF.

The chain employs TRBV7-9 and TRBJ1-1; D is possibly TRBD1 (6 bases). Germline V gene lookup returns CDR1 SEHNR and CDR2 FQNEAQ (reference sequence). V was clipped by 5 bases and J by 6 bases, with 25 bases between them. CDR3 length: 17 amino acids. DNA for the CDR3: TGTGCCAGCAGCCTCCCCTCCTTGGACAGAGGAGTACCTGAAGCTTTCTTT. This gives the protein CASSLPSLDRGVPEAFF.

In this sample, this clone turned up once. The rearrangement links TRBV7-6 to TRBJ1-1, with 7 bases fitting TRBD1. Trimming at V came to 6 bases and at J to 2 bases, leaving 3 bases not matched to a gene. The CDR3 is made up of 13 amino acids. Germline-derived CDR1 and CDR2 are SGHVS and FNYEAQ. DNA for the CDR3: TGTGCCAGCAGGGGACAGCCTAACACTGAAGCTTTCTTT. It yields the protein CASRGQPNTEAFF. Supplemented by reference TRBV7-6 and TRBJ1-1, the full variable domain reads GAGVSQSPRYKVTKRGQDVALRCDPISGHVSLYWYRQALGQGPEFLTYFNYEAQQDKSGLPNDRFSAERPEGSISTLTIQRTEQRDSAMYRCASRGQPNTEAFFGQGTRLTVV.

The chain's CDR3 is CASSQGGFDTEAFF. CDR3 nucleotides: TGTGCCAGCAGCCAAGGGGGCTTTGACACTGAAGCTTTCTTT. This sequence joins TRBV4-2 and TRBJ1-1; tentative D call: TRBD1 (5 bases). Trimming removed 1 base at V and 3 bases at J, with 9 bases between. The CDR3 covers 14 residues. CDR1 and CDR2 (germline): LGHNA, YNFKEQ.

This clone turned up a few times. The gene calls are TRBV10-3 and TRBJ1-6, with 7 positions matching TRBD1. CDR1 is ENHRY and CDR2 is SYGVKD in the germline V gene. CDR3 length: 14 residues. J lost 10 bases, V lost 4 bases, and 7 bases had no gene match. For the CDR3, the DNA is TGTGCCATCAGTGGGGCAGGGGGGAGCTCACCCCTCCACTTT. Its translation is CAISGAGGSSPLHF.

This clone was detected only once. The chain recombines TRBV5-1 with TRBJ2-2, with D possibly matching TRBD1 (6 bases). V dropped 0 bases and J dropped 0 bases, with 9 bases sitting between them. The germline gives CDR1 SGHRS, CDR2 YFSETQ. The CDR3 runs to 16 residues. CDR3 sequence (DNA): TGCGCCAGCAGCTTGGTTCGGACAGCGAACACCGGGGAGCTGTTTTTT. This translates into CASSLVRTANTGELFF. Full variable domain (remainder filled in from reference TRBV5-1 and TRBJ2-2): KAGVTQTPRYLIKTRGQQVTLSCSPISGHRSVSWYQQTPGQGLQFLFEYFSETQRNKGNFPGRFSGRQFSNSRSEMNVSTLELGDSALYLCASSLVRTANTGELFFGEGSRLTVL.

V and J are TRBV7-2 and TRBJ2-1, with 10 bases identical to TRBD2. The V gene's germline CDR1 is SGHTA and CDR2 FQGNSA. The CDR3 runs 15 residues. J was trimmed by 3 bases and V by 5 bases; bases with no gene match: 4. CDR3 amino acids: CASSKLAGFYNEQFF. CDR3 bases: TGTGCCAGCAGCAAACTAGCGGGGTTCTACAATGAGCAGTTCTTC.

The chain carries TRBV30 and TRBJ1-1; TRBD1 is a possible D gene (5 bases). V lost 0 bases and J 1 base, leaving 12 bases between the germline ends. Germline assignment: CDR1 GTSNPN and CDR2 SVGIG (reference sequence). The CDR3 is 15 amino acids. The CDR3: CAWSVGRGTNTEAFF. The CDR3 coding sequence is TGTGCCTGGAGTGTAGGGAGGGGAACGAACACTGAAGCTTTCTTT.

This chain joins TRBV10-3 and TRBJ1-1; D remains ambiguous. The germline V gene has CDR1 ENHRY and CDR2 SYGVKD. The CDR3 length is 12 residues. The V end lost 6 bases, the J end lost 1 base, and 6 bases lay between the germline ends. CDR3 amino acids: CAIRTENTEAFF. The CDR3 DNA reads TGTGCCATCAGAACAGAGAACACTGAAGCTTTCTTT.

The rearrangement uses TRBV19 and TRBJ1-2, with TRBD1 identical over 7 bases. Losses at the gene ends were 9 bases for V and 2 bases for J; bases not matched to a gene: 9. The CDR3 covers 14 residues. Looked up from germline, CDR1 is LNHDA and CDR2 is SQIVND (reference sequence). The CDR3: CASGKPTGNYGYTF. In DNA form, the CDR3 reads TGTGCCAGCGGTAAACCGACAGGGAACTATGGCTACACCTTC.

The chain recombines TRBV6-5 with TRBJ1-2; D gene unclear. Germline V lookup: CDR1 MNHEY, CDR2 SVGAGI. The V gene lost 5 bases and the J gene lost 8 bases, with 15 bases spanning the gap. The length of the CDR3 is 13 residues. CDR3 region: CASSRGGERGYTF. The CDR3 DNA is TGTGCCAGCAGTCGGGGAGGAGAACGAGGCTACACCTTC.

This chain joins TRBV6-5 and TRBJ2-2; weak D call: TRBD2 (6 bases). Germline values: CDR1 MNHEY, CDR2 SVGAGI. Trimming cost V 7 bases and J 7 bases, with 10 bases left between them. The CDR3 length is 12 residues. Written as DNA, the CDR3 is TGTGCCAGCACCGGAGGGAACGGGGAGCTGTTTTTT. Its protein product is CASTGGNGELFF.

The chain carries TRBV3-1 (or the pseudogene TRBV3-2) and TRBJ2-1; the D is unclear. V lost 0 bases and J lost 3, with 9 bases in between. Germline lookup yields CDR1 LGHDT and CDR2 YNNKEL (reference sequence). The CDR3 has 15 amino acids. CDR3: CASSQDWADYNEQFF. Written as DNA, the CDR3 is TGTGCCAGCAGCCAAGATTGGGCAGACTACAATGAGCAGTTCTTC.

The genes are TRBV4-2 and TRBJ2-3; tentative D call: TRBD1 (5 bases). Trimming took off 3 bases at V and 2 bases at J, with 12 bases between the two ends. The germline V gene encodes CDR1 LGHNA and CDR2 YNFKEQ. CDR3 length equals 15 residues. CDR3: CASSHQLGPTDTQYF. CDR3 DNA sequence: TGTGCCAGCAGCCACCAACTGGGGCCCACAGATACGCAGTATTTT.

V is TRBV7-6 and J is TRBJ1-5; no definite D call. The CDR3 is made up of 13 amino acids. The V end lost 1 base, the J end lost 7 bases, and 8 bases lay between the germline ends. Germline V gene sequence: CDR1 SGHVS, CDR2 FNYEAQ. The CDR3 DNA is TGTGCCAGCAGCTTAGGTATCGGGCAGCCCCAGCATTTT. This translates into CASSLGIGQPQHF.